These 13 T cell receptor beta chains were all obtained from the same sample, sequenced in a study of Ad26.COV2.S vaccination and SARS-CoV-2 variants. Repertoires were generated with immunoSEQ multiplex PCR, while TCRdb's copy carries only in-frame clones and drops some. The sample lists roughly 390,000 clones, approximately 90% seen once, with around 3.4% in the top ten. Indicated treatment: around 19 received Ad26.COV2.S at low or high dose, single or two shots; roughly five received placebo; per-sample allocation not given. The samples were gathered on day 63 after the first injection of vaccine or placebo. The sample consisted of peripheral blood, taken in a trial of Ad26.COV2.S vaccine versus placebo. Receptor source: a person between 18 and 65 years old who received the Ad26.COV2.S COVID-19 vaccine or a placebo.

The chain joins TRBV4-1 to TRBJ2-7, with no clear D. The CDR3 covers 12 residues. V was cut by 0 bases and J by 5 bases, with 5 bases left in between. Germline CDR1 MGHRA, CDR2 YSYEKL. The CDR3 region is CASSQDMNEQYF. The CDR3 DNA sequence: TGCGCCAGCAGCCAAGACATGAACGAGCAGTACTTC.

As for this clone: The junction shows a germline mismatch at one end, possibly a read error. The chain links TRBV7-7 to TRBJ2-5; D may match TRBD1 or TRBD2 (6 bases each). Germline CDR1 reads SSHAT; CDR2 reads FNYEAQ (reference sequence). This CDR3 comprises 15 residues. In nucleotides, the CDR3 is TGTGCTAGCAGCCAGTTTGGAGGGGGGCAAGAGACCCAGTACTTC. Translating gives CASSQFGGGQETQYF.

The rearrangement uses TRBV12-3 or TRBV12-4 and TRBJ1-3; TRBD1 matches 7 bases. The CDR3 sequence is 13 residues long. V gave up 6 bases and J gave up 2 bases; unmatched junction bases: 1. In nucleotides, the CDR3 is TGTGCCAGCAGCGACAGGGCTGGAAACACCATATATTTT. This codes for CASSDRAGNTIYF.

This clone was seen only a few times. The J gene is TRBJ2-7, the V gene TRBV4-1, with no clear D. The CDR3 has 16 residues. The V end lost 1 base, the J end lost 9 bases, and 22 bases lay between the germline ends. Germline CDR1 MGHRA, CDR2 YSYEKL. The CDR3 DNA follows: TGCGCCAGCAGCCAAGTTGGGCAAGGTGTCGCCGGGTCGCAGTACTTC. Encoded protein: CASSQVGQGVAGSQYF.

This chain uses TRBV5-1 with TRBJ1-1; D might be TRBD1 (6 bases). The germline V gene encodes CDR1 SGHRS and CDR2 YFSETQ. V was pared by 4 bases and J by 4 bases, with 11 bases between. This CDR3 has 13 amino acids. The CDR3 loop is CASSEEGGTEAFF. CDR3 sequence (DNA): TGCGCCAGCAGCGAAGAGGGGGGCACTGAAGCTTTCTTT.

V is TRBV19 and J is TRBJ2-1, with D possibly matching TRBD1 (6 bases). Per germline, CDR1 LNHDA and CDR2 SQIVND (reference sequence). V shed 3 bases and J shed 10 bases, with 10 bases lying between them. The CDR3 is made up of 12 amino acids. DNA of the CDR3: TGTGCCAGTAGTATTCAGAGGGGGGAGCAGTTCTTC. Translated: CASSIQRGEQFF.

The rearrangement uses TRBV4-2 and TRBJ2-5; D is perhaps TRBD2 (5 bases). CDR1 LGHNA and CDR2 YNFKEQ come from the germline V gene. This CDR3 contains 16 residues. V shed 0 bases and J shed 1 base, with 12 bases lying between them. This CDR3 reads CASSQDGGRIQETQYF. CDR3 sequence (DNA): TGTGCCAGCAGCCAAGATGGAGGAAGGATCCAAGAGACCCAGTACTTC.

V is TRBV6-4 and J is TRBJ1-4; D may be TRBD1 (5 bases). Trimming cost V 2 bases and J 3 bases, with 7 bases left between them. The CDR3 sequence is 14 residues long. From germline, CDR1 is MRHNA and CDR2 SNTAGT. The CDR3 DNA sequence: TGTGCCAGCAGTGACGGAGGGGCTAATGAAAAACTGTTTTTT. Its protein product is CASSDGGANEKLFF.

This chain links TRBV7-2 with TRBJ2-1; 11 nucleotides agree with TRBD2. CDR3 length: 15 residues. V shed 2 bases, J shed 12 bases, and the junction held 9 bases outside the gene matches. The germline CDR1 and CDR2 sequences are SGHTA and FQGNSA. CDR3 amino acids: CASSLLAGGPMGQFF. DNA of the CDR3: TGTGCCAGCAGCTTATTAGCGGGGGGGCCGATGGGGCAGTTCTTC.

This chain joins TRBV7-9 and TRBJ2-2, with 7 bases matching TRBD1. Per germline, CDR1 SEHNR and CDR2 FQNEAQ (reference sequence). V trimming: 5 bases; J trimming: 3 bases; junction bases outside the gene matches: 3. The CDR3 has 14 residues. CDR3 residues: CASSQGQHTGELFF. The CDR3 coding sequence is TGTGCCAGCAGCCAGGGACAGCACACCGGGGAGCTGTTTTTT.

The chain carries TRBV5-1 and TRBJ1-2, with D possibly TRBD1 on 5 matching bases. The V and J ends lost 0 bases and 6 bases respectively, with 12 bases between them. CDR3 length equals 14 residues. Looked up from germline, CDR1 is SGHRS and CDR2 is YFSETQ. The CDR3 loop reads CASSLGGAGDGYTF. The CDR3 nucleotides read TGCGCCAGCAGCTTGGGCGGGGCAGGAGATGGCTACACCTTC.

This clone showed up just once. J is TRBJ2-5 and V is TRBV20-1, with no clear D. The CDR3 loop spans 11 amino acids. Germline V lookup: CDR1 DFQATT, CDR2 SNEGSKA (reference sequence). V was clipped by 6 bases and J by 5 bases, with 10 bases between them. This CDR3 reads CSALKIETQYF. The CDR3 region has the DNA TGCAGTGCCCTAAAGATCGAGACCCAGTACTTC.

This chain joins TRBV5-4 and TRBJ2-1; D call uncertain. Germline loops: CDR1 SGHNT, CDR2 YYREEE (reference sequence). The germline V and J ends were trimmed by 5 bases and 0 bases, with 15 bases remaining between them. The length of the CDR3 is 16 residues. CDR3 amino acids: CASRNGRLSSYNEQFF. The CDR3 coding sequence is TGTGCCAGCAGGAATGGACGTTTGAGCTCCTACAATGAGCAGTTCTTC.